The entry below describes one T cell receptor (beta chain). What this receptor recognizes is not known. Per-base quality was not reported, and no clone a single base away is much larger than it. The sample is drawn from a study of graft-versus-host responses after intestinal transplantation (dated by TCRdb to about 2021). Some background on the complete study: The transplants that recipients received were multivisceral, liver-intestinal, or isolated intestinal. Every recipient was given anti-thymocyte globulin induction, followed by roughly 3 years of maintenance tacrolimus and steroids. Alloreactive clones were identified by sequencing pre-transplant mixed lymphocyte reaction products and comparing these products with unstimulated pre-transplant donor and recipient T cells. The cohort enrolled about two dozen intestinal transplant recipients including one retransplant, and 3 patients lacking pretransplant specimens were excluded. Graft-versus-host and host-versus-graft alloreactive T cell clones were tracked in the graft, circulation and bone marrow after intestinal transplantation using bulk TCR-beta CDR3 sequencing. Rather than being sequenced by the commercial service, samples from a few later patients were sequenced in-house on an Illumina MiSeq and processed with MiXCR. A peak of at least 4% donor T cells among recipient peripheral blood mononuclear cells was the definition used for donor T cell macrochimerism.

CDR1 MNHNS and CDR2 SASEGT were looked up in the germline V gene. There are 16 amino acids in the CDR3, from cysteine to phenylalanine inclusive. Solely the CDR3 DNA is kept, with 48 bases framed from the first base. V gives up 1 base and J gives up 1 base, and the segment between their germline ends measures 13 bases. According to the study, the label for this sample's time point signals: cells obtained before transplantation from donor or recipient. CD3+CD4+ and CD3+CD8+ populations were FACS-sorted from unstimulated pre-transplant donor and recipient cells taken from spleen or lymph nodes. Study-wide conclusions, independent of this receptor: The relatively low number and heterogeneity of intestinal transplant patients limited the conclusions. Early after transplant, peak levels of circulating GvH clones were found to be associated with declines in HvG clones. Patients with donor T cell macrochimerism had high GvH to HvG T cell clonal ratios in their allografts. GvH clones were detected in recipient bone marrow, and some of these GvH clones were observed earlier in ileal mucosa or blood, consistent with an intestinal mucosal origin.

Library method: the immunoSEQ multiplex PCR assay. For most patients, genomic DNA was isolated with the Qiagen DNeasy Blood and Tissue Kit and sent frozen to Adaptive Biotechnologies for TCR sequencing. For most patients, high-throughput TCR-beta CDR3 sequencing of genomic DNA was performed by Adaptive Biotechnologies. The published analysis was carried out like this. TCR sequencing data were retrieved from Adaptive's ImmunoSEQ software for 18 patients, whereas three other patients were processed with MiXCR and VDJtools. CD4 versus CD8 sorting errors were corrected by removing sequences found in both subsets at a frequency ratio below 5:1. CDR3 nucleotide sequences shared between donor and recipient were removed because their origin could not be assigned. Alloreactive clones required at least 2-fold expansion over unstimulated cells and minimum CFSE-low frequency of 0.002% (template counts) or 0.001% (read counts). Clones detected in sequenced pre-transplant spleen, lymph node, or MLR CFSE-low populations of the donor or recipient were defined as mappable. Cumulative frequency of alloreactive clones was calculated as a percentage of all sequences weighted by copy number. Not all clones reach the TCRdb copy of this immuneACCESS table, which keeps in-frame sequences only. Checked studies attribute under half of the gap to unresolved V genes and leave the rest unexplained. V, J and clone size derive from that table, while D and trimming were established from the DNA sequence. The sample records some 70,000 clones, roughly 91% of which are singletons. The ten largest account for roughly 7.3% of the sample.

This chain joins TRBV6-1 to TRBJ1-1; TRBD1 is perhaps the D gene, given 6 matching bases. This material consisted of unstimulated CD8+ T cells sorted from spleen or lymph node cells, taken before transplant. The sequence derives from a human donor who was the organ donor for an intestinal transplant. The DNA reads TGTGCCAGCAGTGAAGGACAGGAGTCCCGGAACACTGAAGCTTTCTTT. Its product reads: CASSEGQESRNTEAFF.